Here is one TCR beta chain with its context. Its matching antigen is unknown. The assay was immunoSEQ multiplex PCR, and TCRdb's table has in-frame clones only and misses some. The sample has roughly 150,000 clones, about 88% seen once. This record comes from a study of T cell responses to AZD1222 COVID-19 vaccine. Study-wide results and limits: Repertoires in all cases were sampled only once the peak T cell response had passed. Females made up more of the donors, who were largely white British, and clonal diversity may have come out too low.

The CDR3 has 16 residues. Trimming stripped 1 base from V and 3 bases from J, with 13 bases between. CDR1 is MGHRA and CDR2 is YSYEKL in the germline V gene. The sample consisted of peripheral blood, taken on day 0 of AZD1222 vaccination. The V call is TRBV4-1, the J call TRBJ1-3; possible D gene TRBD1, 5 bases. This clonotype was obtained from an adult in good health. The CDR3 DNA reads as TGCGCCAGCAGCCAAGTCGGGGGAGCGGATGGAAACACCATATATTTT. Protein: CASSQVGGADGNTIYF.